The 8 T cell receptor beta chains below were found in one sample sequenced in a study of spatial heterogeneity in lung cancer. Specified time point: blood at routine non-recurrence follow-up after resection. Tumor, nontumor lung or frozen PBMC supplied whole RNA, sequenced without sorting. MiXCR, run by TCRdb on the 5' RACE reads, gives a single entry per CDR3 protein. This table has roughly 120,000 distinct CDR3 sequences, roughly an eighth appearing once. Source: PBMCs, taken at follow-up. These receptors all stem from a male donor with early-stage non-small cell lung cancer.

In its sample, this clonotype was seen many times. The rearrangement joins TRBV28 to TRBJ2-2; no clear D. The ends were cut back, 6 bases at V and 6 bases at J, with 8 bases in the middle. Germline CDR1 is MDHEN and CDR2 is SYDVKM. CDR3 length equals 12 residues. This chain's CDR3 is CASRETSGELFF. In nucleotides, the CDR3 is TGTGCCAGCAGAGAGACCTCCGGGGAGCTGTTTTTT.

This clonotype was recorded a few times. This chain joins TRBV5-1 and TRBJ1-2; 8 bases map to TRBD1. Germline CDR1 is SGHRS and CDR2 is YFSETQ. The ends lost 4 bases at V and 4 bases at J; junction bases unmatched: 9. The CDR3 loop spans 15 amino acids. CDR3 in amino acids: CASSPRGRDSYGYTF. For the CDR3, the DNA is TGCGCCAGCAGCCCCAGGGGGCGCGACAGCTATGGCTACACCTTC.

The V call is TRBV12-3 or TRBV12-4, the J call TRBJ1-3, with D perhaps matching TRBD1 (5 bases). The V and J ends lost 6 bases and 2 bases respectively, with 17 bases between them. The CDR3 spans 16 residues. The CDR3 region has the DNA TGTGCCAGCAGCCCTAACCCCCTGGGGGCTGGAAACACCATATATTTT. Encoded protein: CASSPNPLGAGNTIYF.

The CDR3 protein is CASSAGTGNNQPQHF. DNA of the CDR3: TGCGCCAGCAGTGCCGGGACAGGGAACAATCAGCCCCAGCATTTT. The rearrangement links TRBV10-1 to TRBJ1-5; the match to TRBD1 covers 9 bases. In germline, CDR1 is WNHNN, CDR2 SYGVQD (reference sequence). The V segment lost 4 bases and the J segment 3 bases; nucleotides outside the gene matches: 4. The CDR3 runs 15 residues.

Concerning this clonotype: This may stem from a read error, because a much larger clone lies one nucleotide away. CDR3 bases: TGTGTCAGCAGCTTACCCGGGGGCAATGAGCAGTTCTTC. It yields the protein CVSSLPGGNEQFF. This chain connects TRBV7-8 to TRBJ2-1; maybe TRBD2 (6 bases). This CDR3 is 13 amino acids long. The V gene's germline CDR1 is SGHVS and CDR2 FQNEAQ.

The sample holds many counts of this clonotype. V usage is TRBV5-4 and J usage is TRBJ2-2, with 7 bases lining up with TRBD1. V gave up 4 bases and J gave up 2 bases; unmatched junction bases: 11. The CDR3 is 17 amino acids. Germline V gives CDR1 SGHNT, CDR2 YYREEE (reference sequence). The CDR3, as DNA: TGTGCCAGCAGCCCTAGGGGACAGCCTTCAAACACCGGGGAGCTGTTTTTT. It translates to CASSPRGQPSNTGELFF. Combining the CDR3 with reference TRBV5-4 and TRBJ2-2 gives the whole variable domain ETGVTQSPTHLIKTRGQQVTLRCSSQSGHNTVSWYQQALGQGPQFIFQYYREEENGRGNFPPRFSGLQFPNYSSELNVNALELDDSALYLCASSPRGQPSNTGELFFGEGSRLTVL.

This clonotype was detected many times. This rearrangement joins TRBV28 to TRBJ1-5, with D perhaps TRBD1 (5 bases). This CDR3 region has 13 residues. The germline V gene has CDR1 MDHEN and CDR2 SYDVKM. The V gene lost 6 bases and the J gene lost 7 bases, with 13 bases spanning the gap. The CDR3 sequence: CASSVGGEQPQHF. DNA of the CDR3: TGTGCCAGCAGCGTGGGGGGAGAGCAGCCCCAGCATTTT.

The sample holds a few counts of this clonotype. The gene calls are TRBV2 and TRBJ1-4; D perhaps matches TRBD1 (6 bases). This CDR3 spans 15 amino acids. Germline V gene lookup returns CDR1 SNHLY and CDR2 FYNNEI. Deletions cut 6 bases from V and 2 bases from J, with 13 bases between. The CDR3 protein is CASSNTGTTNEKLFF. In DNA, the CDR3 is TGTGCCAGCAGCAATACAGGGACCACTAATGAAAAACTGTTTTTT.